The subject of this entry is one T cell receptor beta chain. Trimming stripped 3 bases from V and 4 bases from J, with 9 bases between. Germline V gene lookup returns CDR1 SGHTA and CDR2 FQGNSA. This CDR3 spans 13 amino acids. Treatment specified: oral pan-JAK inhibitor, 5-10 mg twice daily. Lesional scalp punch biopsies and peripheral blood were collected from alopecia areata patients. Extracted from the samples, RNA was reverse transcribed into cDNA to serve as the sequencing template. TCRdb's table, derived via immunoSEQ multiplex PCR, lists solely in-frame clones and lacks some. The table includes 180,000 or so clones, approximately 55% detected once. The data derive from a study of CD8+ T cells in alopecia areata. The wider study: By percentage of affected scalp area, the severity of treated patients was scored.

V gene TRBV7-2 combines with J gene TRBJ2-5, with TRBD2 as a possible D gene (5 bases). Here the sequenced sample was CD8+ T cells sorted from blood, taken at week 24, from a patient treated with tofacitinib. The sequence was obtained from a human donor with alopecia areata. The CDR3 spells CASSFGLAETQYF. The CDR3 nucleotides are TGTGCCAGCAGCTTCGGTCTAGCAGAGACCCAGTACTTC.